A single sample gave rise to the 21 T cell receptor beta chains below, sequenced in a study of cytomegalovirus exposure and HLA in healthy donors. PCR used 60 Vbeta primers and 13 Jbeta primers. The repertoire was sequenced with immunoSEQ multiplex PCR; TCRdb's copy has only in-frame clones and lacks some. In total, the table holds some 55,000 clones. The sequenced material came from PBMCs. These receptors came from a man aged 18 to 30 in good health and CMV-seropositive.

Comment on this clone: The same CDR3 also results from other DNA sequences found in this sample. The rearrangement uses TRBV11-2 and TRBJ2-5; D is uncertain. This CDR3 is built from 12 residues. The germline gives CDR1 SGHAT, CDR2 FQNNGV. The V end was cut by 0 bases, the J end by 5 bases, with 4 bases between. CDR3 bases: TGTGCCAGCAGCTTAGATCGGGAGACCCAGTACTTC. Its protein product is CASSLDRETQYF. The full variable domain, its missing parts supplied by reference TRBV11-2 and TRBJ2-5, is EAGVAQSPRYKIIEKRQSVAFWCNPISGHATLYWYQQILGQGPKLLIQFQNNGVVDDSQLPKDRFSAERLKGVDSTLKIQPAKLEDSAVYLCASSLDRETQYFGPGTRLLVL.

This chain's CDR3 is CASSLTPGTPYGYTF. CDR3 bases: TGTGCCAGCAGTTTAACGCCCGGGACACCCTATGGCTACACCTTC. This rearrangement joins TRBV27 to TRBJ1-2; possible D gene TRBD1, 6 bases. The CDR3 covers 15 residues. Trimming shortened V by 2 bases and J by 4 bases, and 14 bases separated the two germline ends. Germline loops: CDR1 MNHEY, CDR2 SMNVEV (reference sequence).

The V and J genes are TRBV5-1 and TRBJ2-7, with D possibly matching TRBD1 (5 bases). Germline values: CDR1 SGHRS, CDR2 YFSETQ. This CDR3 is 14 amino acids long. V lost 2 bases, J lost 5 bases, and 14 bases lay in between. DNA of the CDR3: TGCGCCAGCAGCTTAATAGTATGGGGCAACGAGCAGTACTTC. This codes for CASSLIVWGNEQYF.

The chain uses TRBV6-1 and TRBJ2-7; tentatively, D is TRBD2 (6 bases). The CDR3 runs 16 residues. Per the germline V gene, CDR1 is MNHNS and CDR2 is SASEGT. V was trimmed by 1 base and J by 0 bases, leaving 13 bases between them. The DNA for the CDR3 is TGTGCCAGCAGTGAAGTGCGGGGACGGGTCTCCTACGAGCAGTACTTC. Protein sequence: CASSEVRGRVSYEQYF.

V usage is TRBV29-1 and J usage is TRBJ2-5, with TRBD2 matching 13 bases. After removal of 3 bases from V and 5 bases from J, the junction contained 9 bases not matched to a gene. The germline CDR1 and CDR2 sequences are SQVTM and ANQGSEA. This CDR3 has 16 residues. CDR3 in amino acids: CSVDPRTSGSGETQYF. CDR3 coding DNA: TGCAGCGTTGACCCCCGGACTAGCGGGAGCGGTGAGACCCAGTACTTC.

In DNA, the CDR3 is TGTGCCAGCATCGATAAGGGGTTACCGACCAACTATGGCTACACCTTC. This gives the protein CASIDKGLPTNYGYTF. The rearrangement uses TRBV7-3 and TRBJ1-2, with D possibly TRBD1 on 5 matching bases. Germline V gives CDR1 SGHTA, CDR2 FQGTGA. The ends were cut back, 7 bases at V and 2 bases at J, with 20 bases in the middle. The CDR3 totals 16 residues.

The chain joins TRBV27 to TRBJ1-2; TRBD1 matches at 9 bases. The junction had 6 bases not matched to a gene; V was cut back by 11 bases and J by 5 bases. CDR1 and CDR2 from the germline V gene are MNHEY and SMNVEV (reference sequence). This CDR3 comprises 12 residues. CDR3 sequence reads: CAVRDREYGYTF. As DNA, the CDR3 is TGTGCCGTTCGGGACAGGGAGTATGGCTACACCTTC.

The V gene is TRBV7-9, the J gene TRBJ2-1, with 7 positions matching TRBD1. The germline CDR1 and CDR2 sequences are SEHNR and FQNEAQ (reference sequence). The V gene end was trimmed by 4 bases and the J gene end by 4 bases; junction bases not matched to a gene: 7. The CDR3 loop spans 15 amino acids. CDR3 region: CASSSQGGSYNEQFF. CDR3 DNA: TGTGCCAGCAGCTCCCAAGGGGGCTCTTACAATGAGCAGTTCTTC.

The chain links TRBV28 to TRBJ1-5; no definite D call. CDR1 is MDHEN, CDR2 SYDVKM, per germline. This CDR3 has 15 amino acids. V lost 3 bases, J lost 1 base, and 10 bases lay in between. The CDR3: CASSFNPGSNQPQHF. CDR3 bases: TGTGCCAGCAGTTTTAACCCGGGAAGCAATCAGCCCCAGCATTTT.

The rearrangement joins TRBV2 to TRBJ1-5; the match to TRBD1 covers 9 bases. The trim removed 3 bases at V and 2 bases at J, leaving 5 bases unmatched. There are 16 residues in the CDR3. Germline CDR1 and CDR2: SNHLY and FYNNEI. The CDR3 sequence: CASSETRTGGNQPQHF. The DNA of the CDR3 is TGTGCCAGCAGTGAGACAAGGACAGGGGGCAATCAGCCCCAGCATTTT.

The rearrangement joins TRBV28 to TRBJ2-6; D unresolved. This CDR3 spans 12 amino acids. V lost 10 bases and J 3 bases, leaving 7 bases between the germline ends. Germline V lookup: CDR1 MDHEN, CDR2 SYDVKM. The CDR3 nucleotides are TGTGCCATCCAGAATGGGGCCAACGTCCTGACTTTC. Translating it yields CAIQNGANVLTF.

DNA of the CDR3: TGTGCCAGCAGTTACGGCCAGGGCACTGAAGCTTTCTTT. Amino acids: CASSYGQGTEAFF. The V call is TRBV6-5, the J call TRBJ1-1; D may be TRBD1 (5 bases). Trimming removed 2 bases from V and 4 bases from J, with 8 bases in between. The CDR3 runs to 13 residues. Looked up from germline, CDR1 is MNHEY and CDR2 is SVGAGI.

The chain links TRBV2 to TRBJ1-6; 7 bases align to TRBD1. The CDR3 consists of 16 residues. Germline V gene sequence: CDR1 SNHLY, CDR2 FYNNEI. J lost 2 bases, V lost 4 bases, and 5 bases had no gene match. The DNA of the CDR3 is TGTGCCAGCAGTGGACAGGGCGGGACCTATAATTCACCCCTCCACTTT. It codes for CASSGQGGTYNSPLHF.

This chain connects TRBV5-1 to TRBJ2-2; 8 nucleotides match TRBD2. The germline V gene encodes CDR1 SGHRS and CDR2 YFSETQ. The CDR3 loop spans 15 amino acids. The junction had 2 bases not matched to a gene; V was cut back by 2 bases and J by 2 bases. As DNA, the CDR3 is TGCGCCAGCAGCTTAGCGGGGGATAACACCGGGGAGCTGTTTTTT. Its protein is CASSLAGDNTGELFF.

The chain recombines TRBV6-6 with TRBJ2-3, with D possibly being TRBD1 (5 bases). Looked up from germline, CDR1 is MNHNY and CDR2 is SVGAGI (reference sequence). CDR3 length equals 16 residues. V lost 4 bases and J 6 bases, leaving 20 bases between the germline ends. The CDR3 is CASSSYLGPQKDTQYF. DNA of the CDR3: TGTGCCAGCAGTTCGTACCTGGGGCCCCAGAAGGATACGCAGTATTTT.

The chain recombines TRBV7-2 with TRBJ1-4; no firm D call. Trimming removed 0 bases from V and 4 bases from J, with 6 bases in between. CDR3 length equals 14 residues. CDR1 is SGHTA and CDR2 is FQGNSA in the germline V gene. Here the CDR3 reads CASSLAQINEKLFF. The CDR3 nucleotides read TGTGCCAGCAGCTTAGCCCAAATTAATGAAAAACTGTTTTTT.

V is TRBV11-3 and J is TRBJ1-2, with D possibly being TRBD1 (6 bases). Germline V gene data show CDR1 as SGHNT and CDR2 as YENEEA. The CDR3 has 14 amino acids. With 3 bases removed from V and 4 bases from J, the gap between germline ends came to 12 bases. DNA for the CDR3: TGTGCCAGCAGCTTGGGGGCGGCGACCTATGGCTACACCTTC. Amino acids: CASSLGAATYGYTF. The full variable domain, its missing parts supplied by reference TRBV11-3 and TRBJ1-2, is EAGVVQSPRYKIIEKKQPVAFWCNPISGHNTLYWYLQNLGQGPELLIRYENEEAVDDSQLPKDRFSAERLKGVDSTLKIQPAELGDSAVYLCASSLGAATYGYTFGSGTRLTVV.

The rearrangement uses TRBV30 and TRBJ1-3, with 7 bases aligning to TRBD1. The CDR3 length is 16 residues. With 1 base clipped from V and 3 bases from J, the junction kept 9 bases outside the gene matches. The germline gives CDR1 GTSNPN, CDR2 SVGIG (reference sequence). CDR3 loop: CAWSALGQHLGNTIYF. The CDR3 region has the DNA TGTGCCTGGAGTGCCCTGGGACAGCACCTTGGAAACACCATATATTTT.

The gene calls are TRBV9 and TRBJ1-2, with D uncertain. Germline assignment: CDR1 SGDLS and CDR2 YYNGEE. The length of the CDR3 is 13 residues. Trimming cost V 0 bases and J 7 bases, with 10 bases left between them. The CDR3 DNA follows: TGTGCCAGCAGCGTAGCTTCGGGATCTGGCTACACCTTC. Protein sequence: CASSVASGSGYTF.

DNA of the CDR3: TGCGCCAGCAGCGTGGGGCGGGATAACCTGAACACTGAAGCTTTCTTT. Translation: CASSVGRDNLNTEAFF. The chain uses TRBV5-1 and TRBJ1-1; D is possibly TRBD1 (5 bases). The germline CDR1 and CDR2 sequences are SGHRS and YFSETQ. CDR3 size: 16 residues. V was pared by 4 bases and J by 0 bases, with 16 bases between.

The chain employs TRBV9 and TRBJ2-5, with TRBD1 matching over 7 bases. Germline values: CDR1 SGDLS, CDR2 YYNGEE. Trimming at V came to 4 bases and at J to 1 base, leaving 4 bases not matched to a gene. This CDR3 comprises 14 residues. The CDR3 DNA reads TGTGCCAGCAGCTCGGGGACAGTCCAAGAGACCCAGTACTTC. This codes for CASSSGTVQETQYF.